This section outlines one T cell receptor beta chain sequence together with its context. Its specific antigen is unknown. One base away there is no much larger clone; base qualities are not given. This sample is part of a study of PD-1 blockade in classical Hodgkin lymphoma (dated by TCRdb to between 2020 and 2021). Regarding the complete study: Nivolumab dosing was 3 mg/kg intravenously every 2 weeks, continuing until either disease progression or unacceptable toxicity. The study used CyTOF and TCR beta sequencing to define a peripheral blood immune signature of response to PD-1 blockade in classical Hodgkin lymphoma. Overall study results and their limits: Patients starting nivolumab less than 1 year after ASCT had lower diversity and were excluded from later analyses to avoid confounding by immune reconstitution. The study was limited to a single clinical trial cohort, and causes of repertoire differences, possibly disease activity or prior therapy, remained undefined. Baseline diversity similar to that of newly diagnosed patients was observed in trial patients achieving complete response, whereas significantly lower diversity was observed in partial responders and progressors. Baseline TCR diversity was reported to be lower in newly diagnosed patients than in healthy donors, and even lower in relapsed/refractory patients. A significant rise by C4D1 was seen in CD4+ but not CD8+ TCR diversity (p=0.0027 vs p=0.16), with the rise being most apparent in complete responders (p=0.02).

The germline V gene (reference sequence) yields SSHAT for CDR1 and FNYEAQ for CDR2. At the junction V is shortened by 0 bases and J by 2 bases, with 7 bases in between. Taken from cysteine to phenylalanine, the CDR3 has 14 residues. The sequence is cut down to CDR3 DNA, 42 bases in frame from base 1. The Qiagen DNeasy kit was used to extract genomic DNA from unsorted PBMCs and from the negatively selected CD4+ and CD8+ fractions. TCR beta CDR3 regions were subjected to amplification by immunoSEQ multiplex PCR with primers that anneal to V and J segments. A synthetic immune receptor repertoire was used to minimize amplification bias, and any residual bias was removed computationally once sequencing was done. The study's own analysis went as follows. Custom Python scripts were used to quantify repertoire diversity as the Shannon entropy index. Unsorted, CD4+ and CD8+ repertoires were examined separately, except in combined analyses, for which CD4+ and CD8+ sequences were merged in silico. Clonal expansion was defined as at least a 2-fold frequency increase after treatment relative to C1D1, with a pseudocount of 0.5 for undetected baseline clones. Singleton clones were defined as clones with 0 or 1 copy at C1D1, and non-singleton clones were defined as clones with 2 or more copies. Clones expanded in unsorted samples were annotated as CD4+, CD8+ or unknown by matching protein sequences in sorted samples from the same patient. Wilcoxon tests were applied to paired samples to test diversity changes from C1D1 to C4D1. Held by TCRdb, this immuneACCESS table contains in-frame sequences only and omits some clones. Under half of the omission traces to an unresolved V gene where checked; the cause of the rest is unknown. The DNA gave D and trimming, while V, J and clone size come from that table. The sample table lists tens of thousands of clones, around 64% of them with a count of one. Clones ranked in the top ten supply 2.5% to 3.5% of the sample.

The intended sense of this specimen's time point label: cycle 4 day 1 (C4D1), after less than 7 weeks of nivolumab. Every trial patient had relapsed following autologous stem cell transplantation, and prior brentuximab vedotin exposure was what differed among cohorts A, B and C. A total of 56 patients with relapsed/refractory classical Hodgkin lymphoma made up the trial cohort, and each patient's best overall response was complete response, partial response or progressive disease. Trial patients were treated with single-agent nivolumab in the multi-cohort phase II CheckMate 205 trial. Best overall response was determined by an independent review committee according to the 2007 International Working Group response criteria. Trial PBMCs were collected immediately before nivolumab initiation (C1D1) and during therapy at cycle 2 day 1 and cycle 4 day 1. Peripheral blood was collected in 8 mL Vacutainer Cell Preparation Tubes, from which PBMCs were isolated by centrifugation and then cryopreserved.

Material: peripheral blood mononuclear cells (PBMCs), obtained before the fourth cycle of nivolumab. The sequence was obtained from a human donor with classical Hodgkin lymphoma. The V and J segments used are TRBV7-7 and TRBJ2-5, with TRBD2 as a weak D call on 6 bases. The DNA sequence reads TGTGCCAGCAGCTTAGCTGGGGGGCAAGAGACCCAGTACTTC. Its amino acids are CASSLAGGQETQYF.